The entry below describes one T cell receptor (beta chain). The V end lost 0 bases, the J end lost 7 bases, and 10 bases lay between the germline ends. Germline loops: CDR1 DFQATT, CDR2 SNEGSKA (reference sequence). This CDR3 has 13 amino acids. The data were obtained in a study of type 1 regulatory T cells. Looking at the study overall: T-allo10 is an in vitro-generated, Tr1-enriched CD4 T cell product specific for alloantigen.

TCRdb fed the reads into MiXCR, producing one record per CDR3 protein. The repertoire holds 80,000 to 100,000 distinct CDR3 sequences, with about a third as singletons. The TCR comes from a human donor in good health. Sequenced sample: CD4+ T cells, either the whole sample or a sorted fraction (not recorded which). The J gene is TRBJ2-1, the V gene TRBV20-1; no clear D. The CDR3 bases are TGCAGTGCTAGAGATCTACGAAGTAATGAGCAGTTCTTC. Encoded protein: CSARDLRSNEQFF.